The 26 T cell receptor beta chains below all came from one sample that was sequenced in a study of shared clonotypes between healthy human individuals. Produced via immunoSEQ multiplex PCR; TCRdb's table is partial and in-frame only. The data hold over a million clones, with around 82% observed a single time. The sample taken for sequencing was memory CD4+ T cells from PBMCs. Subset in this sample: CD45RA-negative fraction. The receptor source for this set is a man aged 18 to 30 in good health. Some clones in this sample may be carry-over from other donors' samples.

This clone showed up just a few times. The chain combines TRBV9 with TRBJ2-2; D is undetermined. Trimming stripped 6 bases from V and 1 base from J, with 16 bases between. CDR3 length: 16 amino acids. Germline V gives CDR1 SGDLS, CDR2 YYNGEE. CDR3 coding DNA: TGTGCCAGCAACCCCCTCCCGGCAGGGAACACCGGGGAGCTGTTTTTT. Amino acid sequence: CASNPLPAGNTGELFF.

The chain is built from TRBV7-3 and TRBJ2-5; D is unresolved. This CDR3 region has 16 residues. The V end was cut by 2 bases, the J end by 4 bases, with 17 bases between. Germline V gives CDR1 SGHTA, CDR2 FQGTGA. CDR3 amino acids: CASSLDGKSHGETQYF. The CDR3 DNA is TGTGCCAGCAGCTTAGACGGAAAGAGCCACGGAGAGACCCAGTACTTC.

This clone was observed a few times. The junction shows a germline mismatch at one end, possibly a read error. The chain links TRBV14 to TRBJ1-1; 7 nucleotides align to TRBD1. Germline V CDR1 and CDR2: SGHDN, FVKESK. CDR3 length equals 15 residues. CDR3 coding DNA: TGTGCCAGCAGCCCATACAACAGGGGAGTCTTTTCGGCTTCCTTT. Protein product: CASSPYNRGVFSASF. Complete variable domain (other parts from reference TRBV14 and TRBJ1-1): EAGVTQFPSHSVIEKGQTVTLRCDPISGHDNLYWYRRVMGKEIKFLLHFVKESKQDESGMPNNRFLAERTGGTYSTLKVQPAELEDSGVYFCASSPYNRGVFSASFGQGTRLTVV.

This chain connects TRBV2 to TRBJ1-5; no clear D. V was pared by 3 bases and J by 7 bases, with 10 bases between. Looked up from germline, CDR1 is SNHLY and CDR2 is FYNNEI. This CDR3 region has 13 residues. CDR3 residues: CASSELVGQPQHF. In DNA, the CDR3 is TGTGCCAGCAGTGAGCTCGTGGGGCAGCCCCAGCATTTT.

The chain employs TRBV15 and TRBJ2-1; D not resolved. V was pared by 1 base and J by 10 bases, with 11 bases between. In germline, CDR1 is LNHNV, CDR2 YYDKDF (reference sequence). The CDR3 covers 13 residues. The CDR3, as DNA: TGTGCCACCAGCAGAGTGGTCCGAACGGAGCAGTTCTTC. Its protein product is CATSRVVRTEQFF.

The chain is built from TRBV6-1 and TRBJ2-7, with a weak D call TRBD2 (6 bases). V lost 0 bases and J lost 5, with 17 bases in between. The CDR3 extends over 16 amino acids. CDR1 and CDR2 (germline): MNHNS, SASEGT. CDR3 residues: CASSEAPIGGRNEQYF. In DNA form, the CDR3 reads TGTGCCAGCAGTGAAGCGCCGATTGGGGGGAGGAACGAGCAGTACTTC.

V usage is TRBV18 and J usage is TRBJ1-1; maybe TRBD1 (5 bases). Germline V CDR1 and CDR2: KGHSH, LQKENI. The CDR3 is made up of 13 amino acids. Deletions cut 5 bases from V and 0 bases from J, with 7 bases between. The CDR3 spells CASSIGVNTEAFF. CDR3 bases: TGTGCCAGCTCAATAGGGGTGAACACTGAAGCTTTCTTT.

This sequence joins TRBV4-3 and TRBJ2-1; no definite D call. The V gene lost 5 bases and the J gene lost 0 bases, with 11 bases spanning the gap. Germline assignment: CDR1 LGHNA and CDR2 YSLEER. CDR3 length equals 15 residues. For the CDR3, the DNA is TGCGCCAGCAGCGTTTCTAGAGGCTCCTACAATGAGCAGTTCTTC. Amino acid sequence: CASSVSRGSYNEQFF.

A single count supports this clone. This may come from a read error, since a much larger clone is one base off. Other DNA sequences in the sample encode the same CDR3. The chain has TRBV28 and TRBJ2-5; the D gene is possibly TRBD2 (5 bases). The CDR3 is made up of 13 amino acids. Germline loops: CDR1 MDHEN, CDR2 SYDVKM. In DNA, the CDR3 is TGCGCCAGCAGTTGGACCCGGAGGGAGACCCAGTACTTC. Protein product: CASSWTRRETQYF.

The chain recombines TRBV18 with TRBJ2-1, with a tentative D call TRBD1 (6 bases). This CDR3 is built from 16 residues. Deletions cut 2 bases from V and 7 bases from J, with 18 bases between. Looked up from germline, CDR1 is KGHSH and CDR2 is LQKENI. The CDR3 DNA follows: TGTGCCAGCTCACCAAGGGGGAATGACAGCCCAAATGAGCAGTTCTTC. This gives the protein CASSPRGNDSPNEQFF.

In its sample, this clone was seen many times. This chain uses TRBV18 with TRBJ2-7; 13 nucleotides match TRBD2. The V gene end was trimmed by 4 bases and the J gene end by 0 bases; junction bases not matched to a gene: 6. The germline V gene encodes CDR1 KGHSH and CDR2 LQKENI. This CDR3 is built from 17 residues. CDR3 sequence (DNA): TGTGCCAGCTCACTGACTAGCGGGAGGATTTTCTCCTACGAGCAGTACTTC. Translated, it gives CASSLTSGRIFSYEQYF.

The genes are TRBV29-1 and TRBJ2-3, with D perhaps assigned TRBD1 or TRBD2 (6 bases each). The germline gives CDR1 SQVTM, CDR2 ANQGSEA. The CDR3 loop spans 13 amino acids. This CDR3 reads CTGQVGGTDTQYF. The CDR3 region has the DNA TGCACCGGCCAGGTAGGGGGGACAGATACGCAGTATTTT.

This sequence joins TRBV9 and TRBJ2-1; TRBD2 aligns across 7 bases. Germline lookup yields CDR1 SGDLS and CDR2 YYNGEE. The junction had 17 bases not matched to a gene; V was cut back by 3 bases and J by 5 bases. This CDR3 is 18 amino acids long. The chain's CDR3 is CASSADPRGAGSHNEQFF. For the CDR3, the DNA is TGTGCCAGCAGCGCAGATCCCAGAGGAGCGGGATCGCACAATGAGCAGTTCTTC.

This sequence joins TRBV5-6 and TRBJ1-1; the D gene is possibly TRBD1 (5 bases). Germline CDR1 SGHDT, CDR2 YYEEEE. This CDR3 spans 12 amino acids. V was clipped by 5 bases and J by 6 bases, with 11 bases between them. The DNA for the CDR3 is TGTGCCAGCAGTCGACAGTGGGCTGAAGCTTTCTTT. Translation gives CASSRQWAEAFF.

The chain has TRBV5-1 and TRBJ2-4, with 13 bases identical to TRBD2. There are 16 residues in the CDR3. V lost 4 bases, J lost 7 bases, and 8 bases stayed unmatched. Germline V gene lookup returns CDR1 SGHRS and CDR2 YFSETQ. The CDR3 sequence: CASSPGLAGSRNIQYF. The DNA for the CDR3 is TGCGCCAGCAGCCCGGGACTAGCGGGATCTCGGAACATTCAGTACTTC.

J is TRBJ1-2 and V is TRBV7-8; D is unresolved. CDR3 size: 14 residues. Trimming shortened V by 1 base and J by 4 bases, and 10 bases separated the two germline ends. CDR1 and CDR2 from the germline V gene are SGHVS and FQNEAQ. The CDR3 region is CASSLGGFGYGYTF. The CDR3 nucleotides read TGTGCCAGCAGCTTAGGAGGGTTCGGCTATGGCTACACCTTC. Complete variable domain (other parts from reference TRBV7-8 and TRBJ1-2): GAGVSQSPRYKVAKRGQDVALRCDPISGHVSLFWYQQALGQGPEFLTYFQNEAQLDKSGLPSDRFFAERPEGSVSTLKIQRTQQEDSAVYLCASSLGGFGYGYTFGSGTRLTVV.

The CDR3: CASSQGLAGPYEQYF. For the CDR3, the DNA is TGTGCCAGCAGCCAAGGACTAGCGGGACCCTACGAGCAGTACTTC. The chain combines TRBV11-2 with TRBJ2-7; the match to TRBD2 covers 12 bases. The J segment lost 2 bases and the V segment lost 5 bases, leaving 4 bases of the junction unmatched. Germline V gene sequence: CDR1 SGHAT, CDR2 FQNNGV. The CDR3 covers 15 residues.

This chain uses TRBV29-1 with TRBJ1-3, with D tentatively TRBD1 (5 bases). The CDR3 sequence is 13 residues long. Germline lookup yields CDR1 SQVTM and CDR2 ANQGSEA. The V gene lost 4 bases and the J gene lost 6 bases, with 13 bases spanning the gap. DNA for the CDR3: TGCAGCGTTGCAGGGATTACGGAAAACACCATATATTTT. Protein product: CSVAGITENTIYF. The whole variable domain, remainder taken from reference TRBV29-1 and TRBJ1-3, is SAVISQKPSRDICQRGTSLTIQCQVDSQVTMMFWYRQQPGQSLTLIATANQGSEATYESGFVIDKFPISRPNLTFSTLTVSNMSPEDSSIYLCSVAGITENTIYFGEGSWLTVV.

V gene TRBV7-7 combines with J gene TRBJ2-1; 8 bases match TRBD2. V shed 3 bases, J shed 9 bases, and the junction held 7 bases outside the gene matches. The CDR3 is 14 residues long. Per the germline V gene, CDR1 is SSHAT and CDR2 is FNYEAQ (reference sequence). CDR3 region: CASSFYWTSREQFF. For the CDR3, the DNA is TGTGCCAGCAGCTTTTATTGGACTAGCCGTGAGCAGTTCTTC.

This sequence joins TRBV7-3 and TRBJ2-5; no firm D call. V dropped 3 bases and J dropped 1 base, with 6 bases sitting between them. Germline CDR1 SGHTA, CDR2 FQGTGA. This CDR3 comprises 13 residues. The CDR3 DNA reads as TGTGCCAGCAGCTTGTCCTCCCAAGAGACCCAGTACTTC. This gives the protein CASSLSSQETQYF. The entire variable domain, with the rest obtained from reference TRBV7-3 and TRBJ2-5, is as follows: GAGVSQTPSNKVTEKGKYVELRCDPISGHTALYWYRQSLGQGPEFLIYFQGTGAADDSGLPNDRFFAVRPEGSVSTLKIQRTERGDSAVYLCASSLSSQETQYFGPGTRLLVL.

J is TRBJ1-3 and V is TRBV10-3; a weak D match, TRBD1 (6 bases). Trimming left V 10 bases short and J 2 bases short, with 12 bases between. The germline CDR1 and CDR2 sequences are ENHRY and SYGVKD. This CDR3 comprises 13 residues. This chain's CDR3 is CATYRETGNTIYF. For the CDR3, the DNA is TGTGCCACCTACAGGGAGACTGGAAACACCATATATTTT.

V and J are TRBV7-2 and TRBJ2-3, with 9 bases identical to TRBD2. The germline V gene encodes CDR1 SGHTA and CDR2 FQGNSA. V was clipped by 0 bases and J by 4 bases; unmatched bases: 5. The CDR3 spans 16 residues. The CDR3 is CASSLAAGGLADTQYF. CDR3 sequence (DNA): TGTGCCAGCAGCTTAGCTGCGGGAGGGCTGGCAGATACGCAGTATTTT.

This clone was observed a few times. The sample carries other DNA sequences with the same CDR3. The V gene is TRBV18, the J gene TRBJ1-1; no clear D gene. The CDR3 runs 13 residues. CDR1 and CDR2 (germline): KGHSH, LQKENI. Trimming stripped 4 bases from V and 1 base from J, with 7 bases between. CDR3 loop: CASSLQANTEAFF. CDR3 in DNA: TGTGCCAGCTCACTTCAGGCGAACACTGAAGCTTTCTTT.

The CDR3 DNA reads TGTGCCAGCAGCCAAGAGTGGGGGGGCAAGGACGAGCAGTACTTC. It yields the protein CASSQEWGGKDEQYF. The rearrangement uses TRBV14 and TRBJ2-7; TRBD2 might be the D (7 bases). Germline CDR1 and CDR2: SGHDN and FVKESK. Deletions cut 0 bases from V and 5 bases from J, with 14 bases between. This CDR3 is built from 15 residues.

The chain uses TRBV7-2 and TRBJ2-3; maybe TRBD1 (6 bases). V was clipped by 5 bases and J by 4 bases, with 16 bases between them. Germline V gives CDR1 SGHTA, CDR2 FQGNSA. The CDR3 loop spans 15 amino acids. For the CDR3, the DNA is TGTGCCAGCAGCGCCAGGGGTGTGATGGCAGATACGCAGTATTTT. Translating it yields CASSARGVMADTQYF. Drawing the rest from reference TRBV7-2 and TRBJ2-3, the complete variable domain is GAGVSQSPSNKVTEKGKDVELRCDPISGHTALYWYRQSLGQGLEFLIYFQGNSAPDKSGLPSDRFSAERTGGSVSTLTIQRTQQEDSAVYLCASSARGVMADTQYFGPGTRLTVL.

In DNA form, the CDR3 reads TGCAGCGCGACGGACAGGCCGAATGAAAAACTGTTTTTT. It is translated as CSATDRPNEKLFF. The rearrangement links TRBV29-1 to TRBJ1-4; 7 nucleotides line up with TRBD1. This CDR3 has 13 amino acids. CDR1 and CDR2 (germline): SQVTM, ANQGSEA. After removal of 7 bases from V and 5 bases from J, the junction contained 7 bases not matched to a gene.